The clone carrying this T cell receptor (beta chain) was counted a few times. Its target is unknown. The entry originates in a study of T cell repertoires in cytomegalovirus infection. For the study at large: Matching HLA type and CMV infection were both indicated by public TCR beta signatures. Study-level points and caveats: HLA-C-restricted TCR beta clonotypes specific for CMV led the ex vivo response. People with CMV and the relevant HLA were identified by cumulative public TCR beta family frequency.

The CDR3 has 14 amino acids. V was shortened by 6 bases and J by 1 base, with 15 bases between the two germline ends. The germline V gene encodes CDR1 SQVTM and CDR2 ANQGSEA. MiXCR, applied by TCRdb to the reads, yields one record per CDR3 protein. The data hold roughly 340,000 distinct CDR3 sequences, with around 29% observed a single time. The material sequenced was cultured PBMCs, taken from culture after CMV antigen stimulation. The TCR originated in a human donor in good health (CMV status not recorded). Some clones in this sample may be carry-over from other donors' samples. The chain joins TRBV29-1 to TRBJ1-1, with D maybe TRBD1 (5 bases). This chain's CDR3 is CSVLPGDGNTEAFF. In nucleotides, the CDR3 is TGCAGCGTCCTTCCGGGGGACGGGAACACTGAAGCTTTCTTT.